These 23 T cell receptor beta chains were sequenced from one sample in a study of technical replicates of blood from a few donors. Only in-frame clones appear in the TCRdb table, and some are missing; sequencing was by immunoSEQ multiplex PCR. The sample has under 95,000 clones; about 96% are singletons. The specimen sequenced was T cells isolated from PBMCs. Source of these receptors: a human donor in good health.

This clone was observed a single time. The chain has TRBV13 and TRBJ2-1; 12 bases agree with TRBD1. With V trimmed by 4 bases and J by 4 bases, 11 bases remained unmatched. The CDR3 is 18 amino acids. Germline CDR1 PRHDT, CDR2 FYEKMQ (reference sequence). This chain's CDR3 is CASSSGTGGTDAYNEQFF. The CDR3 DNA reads TGTGCCAGCAGCTCCGGGACAGGGGGCACGGACGCATACAATGAGCAGTTCTTC. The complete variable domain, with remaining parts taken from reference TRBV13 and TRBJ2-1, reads AAGVIQSPRHLIKEKRETATLKCYPIPRHDTVYWYQQGPGQDPQFLISFYEKMQSDKGSIPDRFSAQQFSDYHSELNMSSLELGDSALYFCASSSGTGGTDAYNEQFFGPGTRLTVL.

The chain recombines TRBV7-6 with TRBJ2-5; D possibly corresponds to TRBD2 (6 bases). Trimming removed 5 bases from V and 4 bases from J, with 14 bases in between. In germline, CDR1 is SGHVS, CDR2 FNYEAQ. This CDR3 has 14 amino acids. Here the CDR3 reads CASSRFRGRETQYF. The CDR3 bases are TGTGCCAGCAGCCGTTTCCGGGGGAGAGAGACCCAGTACTTC.

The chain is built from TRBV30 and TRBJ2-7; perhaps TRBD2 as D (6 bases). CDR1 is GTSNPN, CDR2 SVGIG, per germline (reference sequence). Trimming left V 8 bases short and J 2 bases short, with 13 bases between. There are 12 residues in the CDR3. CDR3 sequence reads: CAAGPRTYEQYF. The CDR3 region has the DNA TGTGCCGCGGGACCGAGAACCTACGAGCAGTACTTC.

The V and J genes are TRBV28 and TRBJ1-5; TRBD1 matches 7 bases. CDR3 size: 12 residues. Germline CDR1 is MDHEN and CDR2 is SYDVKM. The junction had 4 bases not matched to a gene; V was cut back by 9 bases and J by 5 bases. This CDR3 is CASRQGDQPQHF. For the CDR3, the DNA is TGTGCCAGTCGGCAGGGGGATCAGCCCCAGCATTTT.

The CDR3: CASSEYEDINEQYF. For the CDR3, the DNA is TGTGCCAGCAGTGAATATGAGGATATCAACGAGCAGTACTTC. The V gene is TRBV6-1, the J gene TRBJ2-7, with D uncertain. The CDR3 has 14 residues. CDR1 and CDR2 (germline): MNHNS, SASEGT. With 2 bases removed from V and 5 bases from J, the gap between germline ends came to 13 bases.

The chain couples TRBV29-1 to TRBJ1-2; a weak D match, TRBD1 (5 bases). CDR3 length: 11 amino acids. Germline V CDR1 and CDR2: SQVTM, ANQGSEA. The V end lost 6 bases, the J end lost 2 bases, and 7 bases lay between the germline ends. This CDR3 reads CSVQANYGYTF. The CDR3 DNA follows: TGCAGCGTACAGGCCAACTATGGCTACACCTTC.

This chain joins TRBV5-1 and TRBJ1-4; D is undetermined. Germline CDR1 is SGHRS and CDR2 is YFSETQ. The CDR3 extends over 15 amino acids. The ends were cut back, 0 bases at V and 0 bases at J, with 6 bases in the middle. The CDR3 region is CASSLDPTTNEKLFF. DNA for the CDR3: TGCGCCAGCAGCTTGGACCCTACAACTAATGAAAAACTGTTTTTT.

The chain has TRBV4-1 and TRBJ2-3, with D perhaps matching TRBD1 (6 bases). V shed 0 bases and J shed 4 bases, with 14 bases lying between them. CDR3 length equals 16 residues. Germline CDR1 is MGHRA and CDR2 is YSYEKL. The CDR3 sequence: CASSQETGTKADTQYF. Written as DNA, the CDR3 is TGCGCCAGCAGCCAAGAAACAGGGACAAAGGCAGATACGCAGTATTTT.

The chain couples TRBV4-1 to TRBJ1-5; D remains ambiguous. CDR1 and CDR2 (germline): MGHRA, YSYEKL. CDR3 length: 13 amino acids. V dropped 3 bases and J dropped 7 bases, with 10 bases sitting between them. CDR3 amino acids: CASSHQVGQPQHF. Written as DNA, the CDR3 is TGCGCCAGCAGCCATCAGGTCGGACAGCCCCAGCATTTT.

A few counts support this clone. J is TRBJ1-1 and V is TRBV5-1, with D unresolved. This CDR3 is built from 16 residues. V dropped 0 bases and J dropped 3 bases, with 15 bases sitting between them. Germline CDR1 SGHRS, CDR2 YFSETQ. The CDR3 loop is CASSLALRTGDTEAFF. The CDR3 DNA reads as TGCGCCAGCAGCTTGGCCCTCAGGACGGGAGACACTGAAGCTTTCTTT.

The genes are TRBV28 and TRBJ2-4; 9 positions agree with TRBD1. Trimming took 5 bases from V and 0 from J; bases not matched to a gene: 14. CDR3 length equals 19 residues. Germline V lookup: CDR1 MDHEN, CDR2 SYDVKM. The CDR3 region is CASSPPGTGIVLAKNIQYF. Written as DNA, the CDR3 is TGTGCCAGCAGTCCCCCCGGGACAGGGATTGTTCTAGCCAAAAACATTCAGTACTTC.

CDR3 sequence: CASSREGGNQPQHF. The CDR3 nucleotides are TGTGCCAGCAGCCGAGAAGGGGGAAATCAGCCCCAGCATTTT. The chain employs TRBV4-2 and TRBJ1-5, with D possibly being TRBD1 (6 bases). CDR1 is LGHNA, CDR2 YNFKEQ, per germline. V was shortened by 4 bases and J by 4 bases, with 11 bases between the two germline ends. The CDR3 totals 14 residues.

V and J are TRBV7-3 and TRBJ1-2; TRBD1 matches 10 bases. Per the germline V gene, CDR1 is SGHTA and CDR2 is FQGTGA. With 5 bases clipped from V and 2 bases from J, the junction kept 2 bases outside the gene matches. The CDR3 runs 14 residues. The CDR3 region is CASSPGQGNYGYTF. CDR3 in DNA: TGTGCCAGCAGCCCGGGACAGGGGAACTATGGCTACACCTTC.

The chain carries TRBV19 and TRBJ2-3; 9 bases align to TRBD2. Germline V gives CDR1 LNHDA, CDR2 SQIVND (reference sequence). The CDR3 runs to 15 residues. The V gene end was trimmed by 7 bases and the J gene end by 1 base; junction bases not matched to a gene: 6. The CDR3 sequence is CASTIAGVRTDTQYF. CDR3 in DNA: TGTGCCAGTACAATAGCGGGAGTGCGCACAGATACGCAGTATTTT.

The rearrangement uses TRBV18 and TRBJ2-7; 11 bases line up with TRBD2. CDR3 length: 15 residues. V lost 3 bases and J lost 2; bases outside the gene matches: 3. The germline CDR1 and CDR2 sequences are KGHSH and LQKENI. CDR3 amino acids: CASSPLAGGPYEQYF. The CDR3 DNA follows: TGTGCCAGCTCACCTTTAGCGGGAGGGCCCTACGAGCAGTACTTC.

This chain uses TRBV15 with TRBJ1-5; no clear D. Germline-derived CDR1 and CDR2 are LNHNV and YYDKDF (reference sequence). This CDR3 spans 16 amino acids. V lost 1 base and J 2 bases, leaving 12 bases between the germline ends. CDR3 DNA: TGTGCCACCAGCAGAGGAGGGAATAGGGGCAATCAGCCCCAGCATTTT. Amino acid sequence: CATSRGGNRGNQPQHF.

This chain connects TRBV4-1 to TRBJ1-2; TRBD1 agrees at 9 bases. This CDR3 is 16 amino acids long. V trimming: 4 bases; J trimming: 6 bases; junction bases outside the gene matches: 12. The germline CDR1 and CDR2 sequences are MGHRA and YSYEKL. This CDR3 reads CASSRPGSRQGDGYTF. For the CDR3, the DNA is TGCGCCAGCAGCCGACCGGGGAGTAGACAGGGGGATGGCTACACCTTC.

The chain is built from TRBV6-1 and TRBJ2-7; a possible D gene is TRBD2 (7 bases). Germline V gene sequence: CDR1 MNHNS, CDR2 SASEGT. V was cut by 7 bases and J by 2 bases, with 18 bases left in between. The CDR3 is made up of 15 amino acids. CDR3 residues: CASTSRGGLAYEQYF. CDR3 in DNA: TGTGCCAGCACCTCAAGGGGGGGCTTGGCCTACGAGCAGTACTTC.

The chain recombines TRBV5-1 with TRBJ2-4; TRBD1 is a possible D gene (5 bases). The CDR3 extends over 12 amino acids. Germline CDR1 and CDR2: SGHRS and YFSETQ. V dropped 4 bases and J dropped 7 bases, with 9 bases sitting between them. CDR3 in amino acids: CASSPQGNIQYF. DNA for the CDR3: TGCGCCAGCAGCCCCCAGGGCAACATTCAGTACTTC.

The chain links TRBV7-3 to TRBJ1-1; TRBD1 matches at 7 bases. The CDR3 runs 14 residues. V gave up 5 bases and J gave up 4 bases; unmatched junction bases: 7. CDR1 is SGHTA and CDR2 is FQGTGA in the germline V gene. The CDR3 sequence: CASSPTTGATEAFF. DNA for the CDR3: TGTGCCAGCAGCCCTACTACAGGGGCCACTGAAGCTTTCTTT.

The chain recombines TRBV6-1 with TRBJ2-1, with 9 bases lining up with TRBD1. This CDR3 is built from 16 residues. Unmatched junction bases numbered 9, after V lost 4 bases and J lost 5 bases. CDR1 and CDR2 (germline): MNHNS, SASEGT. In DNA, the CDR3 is TGTGCCAGCAGTGTGGGAGAGACAGGGGGGCACAATGAGCAGTTCTTC. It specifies CASSVGETGGHNEQFF.

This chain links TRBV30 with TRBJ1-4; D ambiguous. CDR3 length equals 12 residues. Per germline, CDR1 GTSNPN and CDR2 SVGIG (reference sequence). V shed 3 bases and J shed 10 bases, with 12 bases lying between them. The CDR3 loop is CAWRDFLGKLFF. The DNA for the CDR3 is TGTGCCTGGAGGGACTTCTTGGGAAAACTGTTTTTT.

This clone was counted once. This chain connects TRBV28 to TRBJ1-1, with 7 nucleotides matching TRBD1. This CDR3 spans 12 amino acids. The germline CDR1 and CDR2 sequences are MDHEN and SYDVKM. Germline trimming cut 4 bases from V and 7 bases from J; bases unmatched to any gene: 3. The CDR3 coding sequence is TGTGCCAGCAGTTCATACAGGGGTGAAGCTTTCTTT. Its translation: CASSSYRGEAFF.